This T cell receptor (beta chain) was documented in a study of shared clonotypes between healthy human individuals (dated by TCRdb to the early 2020s). In the study overall: Two women and a few men aged 18 to 49 years were included in the cohort. For each donor, three plates each were used for CD4 naive and CD4 memory, two plates were used for CD8 naive, and one plate was used for CD8 memory. To estimate repertoire size and how much clonotype sharing occurs between individuals, the study deeply sequenced the blood TCR repertoires of roughly 5 healthy adults. To increase sequencing depth and limit assay-specific biases, different laboratories used diverse techniques to prepare libraries and sequence TCR repertoires. Between about 0.9 and 8.9 billion PBMCs per donor were obtained by leukapheresis.

CD8 naive samples were CD45RO-negative cells positively selected for CCR7, giving a CD45RA+CCR7+ population that excluded TemRA cells. The donors were healthy, HIV-negative adults with no recently reported acute infections or vaccinations. All donors were Caucasian adults living in Nashville, Tennessee, USA. Blood was collected by leukapheresis, and PBMCs were isolated by Ficoll-Histopaque density gradient centrifugation and then cryopreserved in liquid nitrogen vapor phase. Purity and quantity of every magnetically sorted T cell population were checked by analytical flow cytometry. From each sorted fraction, genomic DNA was isolated and quantified by UV absorbance on a Nanodrop 2000c. What the work shows at the level of the full study, not this receptor alone: Rarefaction of sorted-subset datasets indicated incomplete sequencing despite the large sequencing depth. Pairwise subsampling indicated that sequencing depth was expected to affect the degree of clonotype sharing among donors. Sharing across several donors was observed for around 5% of naive CD4, about 4% of naive CD8, about 2.5% of memory CD4, and roughly 0.4% of memory CD8 clonotypes. Because the study included only a small number of donors, the genetic and exposure-history diversity represented was limited. Sampling was restricted to blood, and TCR repertoires in tissue are likely to differ from TCR repertoires in blood. Higher generation probabilities were observed for clonotypes shared by all four sorted-subset donors than for non-shared clonotypes. Estimated clonotype richness was generally larger for naive than for memory subsets.

Concerning this clone: Its binding antigen is unknown. Per-nucleotide qualities are absent, and no much larger clonotype sits a single base away.

The CDR3 contains 14 residues, cysteine and phenylalanine counted. CDR3 DNA only is kept here, 42 bases in frame from base 1. The V end loses 5 bases and the J end loses 1 base, and a stretch of 11 bases separates them. Taken from the germline V gene (reference sequence), the CDR1 and CDR2 loops are SEHNR and FQNEAQ. Using the deep immunoSEQ assay, multiplex PCR amplified TCR CDR3 regions from genomic DNA. Extracted genomic DNA from each cell subset was spread evenly across all wells of several immunoSEQ 96-well plates, with each plate serving as a replicate. For sorted subsets, around 200 ng genomic DNA, equal to some 30,000 T cell genomes, was loaded into each replicate PCR. Purified libraries were measured with a Qubit 3.0 fluorometer, size-checked on a Bioanalyzer 2100, and measured again with the KAPA Library Quantification kit. A separate single-read 150-cycle Illumina NextSeq 550 flow cell was used to sequence each immunoSEQ 96-well plate. In the source study's methods: Because the immunoSEQ output held only junctional sequences and lacked quality scores, the filtering could not match the filtering applied to full-length reads. Sequences were annotated with PyIR, a Python wrapper for IgBLAST v1.9, and V/J genes and CDR3 were assigned using IMGT germline references. Reads with weak V/J assignments (E-value above 1e-6), missing CDR3, stop codons, out-of-frame junctions, or ambiguous translated residues were removed. V3J clonotypes were defined by identical inferred V gene, J gene, and CDR3 amino acid sequence. Percentage overlap between repertoires was calculated by dividing the number of shared unique clonotypes by the size of the smaller repertoire. Richness of each repertoire was evaluated using RTK rarefaction, the Chao1 estimator, and Recon v2.1 estimates of unobserved clonotypes. OLGA was used to compute generation probabilities for all TCRbeta clonotypes that the gDNA method yielded from a few donors. TCRdb took over this immuneACCESS table, retaining in-frame rearrangements with V and J assigned. Such tables are incomplete; in checked studies, under half of the missing clones stem from an unresolved V gene, and the remainder is unexplained. The DNA gave D and trimming, while V, J and clone size come from that table. The sample yields about 1,800,000 clones; 85% to 95% were counted once. The top ten clonotypes cover approximately 1.2% of the sample.

The sample taken for sequencing was naive CD8+ T cells sorted from blood. This sample's cell subset or site label indicates: CD45RA+CCR7+. In this chain, TRBV7-9 is recombined with TRBJ1-1; no D segment can be confidently identified. The clonotype comes from a man aged 18 to 30 in good health. The CDR3 is CASSPRGENTEAFF. The base sequence is TGTGCCAGCAGCCCGCGTGGGGAGAACACTGAAGCTTTCTTT.